The 18 T cell receptor beta chains given below trace back to one sample, sequenced in a study of blood T cell repertoires in COVID-19. Libraries were prepared by immunoSEQ multiplex PCR; TCRdb keeps only in-frame clonotypes and omits some of them. The sample consists of 380,000 or so clones, about 89% of them appearing once. Sequencing used PBMCs or T cells enriched from blood (not recorded which). These TCRs come from a man younger than 40 who had recovered from COVID-19.

The V call is TRBV14, the J call TRBJ2-5; D is possibly TRBD1 (5 bases). This CDR3 spans 16 amino acids. Germline CDR1 SGHDN, CDR2 FVKESK. The V gene lost 0 bases and the J gene lost 2 bases, with 13 bases spanning the gap. The CDR3 nucleotides are TGTGCCAGCAGCCAAGAGGGTAGGGGCCGGCAAGAGACCCAGTACTTC. This translates into CASSQEGRGRQETQYF. Filled out from reference TRBV14 and TRBJ2-5, the complete variable domain reads EAGVTQFPSHSVIEKGQTVTLRCDPISGHDNLYWYRRVMGKEIKFLLHFVKESKQDESGMPNNRFLAERTGGTYSTLKVQPAELEDSGVYFCASSQEGRGRQETQYFGPGTRLLVL.

The genes are TRBV29-1 and TRBJ2-7; possible D gene TRBD2, 6 bases. V was cut by 4 bases and J by 3 bases, with 13 bases left in between. The CDR3 spans 13 residues. Per germline, CDR1 SQVTM and CDR2 ANQGSEA. This chain's CDR3 is CSVVGGGSYEQYF. For the CDR3, the DNA is TGCAGCGTTGTGGGCGGAGGGAGCTACGAGCAGTACTTC.

The chain combines TRBV19 with TRBJ2-7; 12 nucleotides align to TRBD1. This CDR3 has 14 amino acids. CDR1 and CDR2 (germline): LNHDA, SQIVND (reference sequence). The ends lost 8 bases at V and 4 bases at J; junction bases unmatched: 6. CDR3: CASGRGQGAYEQYF. The CDR3 region has the DNA TGTGCCAGTGGCCGGGGACAGGGGGCATACGAGCAGTACTTC.

The V gene is TRBV10-1, the J gene TRBJ1-2; a possible D gene is TRBD1 (6 bases). The germline gives CDR1 WNHNN, CDR2 SYGVQD (reference sequence). The CDR3 has 13 amino acids. Trimming removed 7 bases from V and 2 bases from J, with 11 bases in between. CDR3 DNA: TGCGCCAGCACCGGGCAGGGGAACTATGGCTACACCTTC. Amino acids: CASTGQGNYGYTF.

The chain employs TRBV27 and TRBJ2-1; tentatively, D is TRBD1 (6 bases). V lost 5 bases to trimming and J lost 2 bases, with 16 bases between them. CDR3 length: 16 residues. The germline V gene has CDR1 MNHEY and CDR2 SMNVEV (reference sequence). The CDR3 nucleotides read TGTGCCAGCAGTCCCAGGGACAACCCAACCTACAATGAGCAGTTCTTC. It yields the protein CASSPRDNPTYNEQFF.

V and J are TRBV29-1 and TRBJ1-1; D is possibly TRBD1 (6 bases). V was clipped by 6 bases and J by 5 bases, with 16 bases between them. The CDR3 is 13 amino acids. Germline V gene sequence: CDR1 SQVTM, CDR2 ANQGSEA. CDR3 amino acids: CSVDQTGGTEAFF. CDR3 in DNA: TGCAGCGTAGACCAGACAGGAGGAACTGAAGCTTTCTTT.

This chain uses TRBV19 with TRBJ1-2; TRBD1 matches at 11 bases. Germline CDR1 LNHDA, CDR2 SQIVND (reference sequence). The CDR3 sequence is 17 residues long. The junction had 10 bases not matched to a gene; V was cut back by 4 bases and J by 3 bases. The CDR3 sequence is CASSTRTGGKRDYGYTF. The CDR3 DNA reads as TGTGCCAGTAGTACTCGGACAGGGGGCAAGAGGGACTATGGCTACACCTTC.

The chain employs TRBV6-1 and TRBJ1-6; D not certain. The CDR3 has 14 amino acids. From germline, CDR1 is MNHNS and CDR2 SASEGT. The V and J ends lost 0 bases and 6 bases respectively, with 6 bases between them. The CDR3 protein is CASSEAGSNSPLHF. Here the CDR3 DNA reads TGTGCCAGCAGTGAAGCAGGGAGTAATTCACCCCTCCACTTT.

This rearrangement joins TRBV2 to TRBJ1-5, with no clear D. Trimming took 4 bases from V and 0 from J, leaving 7 bases between them. This CDR3 spans 14 amino acids. The germline CDR1 and CDR2 sequences are SNHLY and FYNNEI. The CDR3 DNA follows: TGTGCCAGCAGTGTCTTCGTTAGCAATCAGCCCCAGCATTTT. It yields the protein CASSVFVSNQPQHF.

V gene TRBV29-1 combines with J gene TRBJ1-2; D is unresolved. V lost 4 bases and J lost 7, with 13 bases in between. Germline CDR1 is SQVTM and CDR2 is ANQGSEA. This CDR3 is built from 12 residues. Written as DNA, the CDR3 is TGCAGCGTTGTCGCCACATCTCCTGGCTACACCTTC. This gives the protein CSVVATSPGYTF.

CDR3 residues: CASSPGGRDYGYTF. DNA of the CDR3: TGTGCCAGCAGCCCAGGGGGTCGAGATTATGGCTACACCTTC. The genes are TRBV3-1 (or the pseudogene TRBV3-2) and TRBJ1-2; 7 bases align to TRBD1. Unmatched junction bases numbered 7, after V lost 4 bases and J lost 5 bases. CDR1 and CDR2 (germline): LGHDT, YNNKEL (reference sequence). The CDR3 is 14 amino acids.

CDR3 in amino acids: CATSRDPEGEGNQPQHF. The DNA for the CDR3 is TGTGCCACCAGCAGAGATCCGGAGGGCGAAGGCAATCAGCCCCAGCATTTT. The chain combines TRBV15 with TRBJ1-5; D unclear. Germline assignment: CDR1 LNHNV and CDR2 YYDKDF (reference sequence). This CDR3 is built from 17 residues. V dropped 0 bases and J dropped 2 bases, with 14 bases sitting between them. Drawing the rest from reference TRBV15 and TRBJ1-5, the complete variable domain is DAMVIQNPRYQVTQFGKPVTLSCSQTLNHNVMYWYQQKSSQAPKLLFHYYDKDFNNEADTPDNFQSRRPNTSFCFLDIRSPGLGDTAMYLCATSRDPEGEGNQPQHFGDGTRLSIL.

V gene TRBV12-3 or TRBV12-4 combines with J gene TRBJ2-5; possible D gene TRBD1, 6 bases. The CDR3 is 13 residues long. V lost 7 bases to trimming and J lost 5 bases, with 14 bases between them. CDR3 coding DNA: TGTGCCAGCAAGGGGGAGACACGCGAGACCCAGTACTTC. It translates to CASKGETRETQYF.

The chain uses TRBV9 and TRBJ1-2, with TRBD1 as a possible D gene (5 bases). Germline V gene lookup returns CDR1 SGDLS and CDR2 YYNGEE. Between the trimmed V and J ends, which lost 4 bases and 0 bases, there was a span of 13 bases. The CDR3 runs to 15 residues. Here the CDR3 reads CASSPRETANYGYTF. The CDR3 coding sequence is TGTGCCAGCAGCCCCCGGGAGACAGCTAACTATGGCTACACCTTC. Full variable domain (outside the CDR3, taken from reference TRBV9 and TRBJ1-2): DSGVTQTPKHLITATGQRVTLRCSPRSGDLSVYWYQQSLDQGLQFLIQYYNGEERAKGNILERFSAQQFPDLHSELNLSSLELGDSALYFCASSPRETANYGYTFGSGTRLTVV.

This chain uses TRBV2 with TRBJ2-7; a possible D gene is TRBD2 (5 bases). CDR3 length: 14 amino acids. V lost 4 bases and J lost 4, with 14 bases in between. Germline V lookup: CDR1 SNHLY, CDR2 FYNNEI. CDR3 sequence reads: CASSARGLGYEQYF. The CDR3 DNA follows: TGTGCCAGCAGTGCTCGAGGGTTGGGTTACGAGCAGTACTTC.

This chain uses TRBV2 with TRBJ1-2; D call uncertain. Trimming took 2 bases from V and 10 from J, leaving 20 bases between them. Looked up from germline, CDR1 is SNHLY and CDR2 is FYNNEI. The CDR3 is 15 amino acids. This CDR3 reads CASSEIDGGPLFYTF. In DNA, the CDR3 is TGTGCCAGCAGTGAAATTGACGGCGGCCCCCTCTTCTACACCTTC. The variable domain in full, with the rest retrieved from reference TRBV2 and TRBJ1-2, is EPEVTQTPSHQVTQMGQEVILRCVPISNHLYFYWYRQILGQKVEFLVSFYNNEISEKSEIFDDQFSVERPDGSNFTLKIRSTKLEDSAMYFCASSEIDGGPLFYTFGSGTRLTVV.

In this sample, this clone turned up a few times. V usage is TRBV4-3 and J usage is TRBJ1-3, with a tentative D call TRBD1 (5 bases). Trimming shortened V by 3 bases and J by 0 bases, and 15 bases separated the two germline ends. Germline loops: CDR1 LGHNA, CDR2 YSLEER. The CDR3 runs 17 residues. In DNA form, the CDR3 reads TGCGCCAGCAGCCAGGGGCGAGACGGCTACTCTGGAAACACCATATATTTT. This gives the protein CASSQGRDGYSGNTIYF.

This clone was found once. V and J are TRBV27 and TRBJ1-6; weak D call: TRBD1 (6 bases). The length of the CDR3 is 16 residues. The germline V gene has CDR1 MNHEY and CDR2 SMNVEV (reference sequence). V was pared by 6 bases and J by 7 bases, with 19 bases between. In DNA, the CDR3 is TGTGCCAGCAGATACAGGGAAGACGTAGGGAATTCACCCCTCCACTTT. Its translation: CASRYREDVGNSPLHF.